The source of this TCR beta chain is a study of T cells after yellow fever vaccination. Study-level findings and limits: Of the clonotypes, a small share occurred in both CD4 and CD8 compartments.

The sample holds a few counts of this clonotype. The antigen is unknown. MiXCR, run by TCRdb on the 5' RACE reads, gives a single entry per CDR3 protein. The sample consists of some 420,000 distinct CDR3 sequences, 15% to 20% of them appearing once. CDR1 is SGHRS and CDR2 is YFSETQ in the germline V gene. This CDR3 is built from 13 residues. Trimming at V came to 7 bases and at J to 5 bases, leaving 5 bases not matched to a gene. This sequence was found in a man aged 18 to 29 who received the YFV17D yellow fever vaccine. This specimen was PBMCs, taken before the yellow fever booster vaccination. The V call is TRBV5-1, the J call TRBJ2-7; 11 bases match TRBD2. CDR3 loop: CASGETSGDEQYV. The CDR3 DNA reads TGCGCCAGCGGAGAGACTAGCGGGGACGAGCAGTACGTC.